The source of this T cell receptor (beta chain) is a study of T cell clonotyping in hematopoietic cell transplantation. The wider study: Recipients' pretransplant samples followed cytoreduction. Whole-study findings and limits: Pathologically expanded recipient clonotypes increased progressively from day 30 to day 180 as diversity fell. At the given depth, recipient repertoires were over 95% de novo clonotypes.

The CDR3 is 12 amino acids. From germline, CDR1 is SGHTA and CDR2 FQGNSA. Trimming shortened V by 1 base and J by 6 bases, and 6 bases separated the two germline ends. About this clone: No antigen is known for it.

The repertoire was sequenced with immunoSEQ multiplex PCR; TCRdb's copy has only in-frame clones and lacks some. The sample gives tens of thousands of clones, 90% to 95% of which show up once; 1.5% to 2% is in the top ten. Time point reported: recipient sample about 28 days before transplant, after cytoreduction. Recipients were bled about 28 days pretransplant and at posttransplant days 30, 100, 180. The V call is TRBV7-2, the J call TRBJ1-2, with D maybe TRBD1 (6 bases). This clonotype was sampled from a man in his forties with chronic myeloid leukemia. Some clones in this sample may be carry-over from other donors' samples. Source: peripheral blood mononuclear cells, taken before stem cell transplant. This chain's CDR3 is CASSLEGDGYTF. The CDR3, as DNA: TGTGCCAGCAGCTTAGAGGGGGATGGCTACACCTTC.